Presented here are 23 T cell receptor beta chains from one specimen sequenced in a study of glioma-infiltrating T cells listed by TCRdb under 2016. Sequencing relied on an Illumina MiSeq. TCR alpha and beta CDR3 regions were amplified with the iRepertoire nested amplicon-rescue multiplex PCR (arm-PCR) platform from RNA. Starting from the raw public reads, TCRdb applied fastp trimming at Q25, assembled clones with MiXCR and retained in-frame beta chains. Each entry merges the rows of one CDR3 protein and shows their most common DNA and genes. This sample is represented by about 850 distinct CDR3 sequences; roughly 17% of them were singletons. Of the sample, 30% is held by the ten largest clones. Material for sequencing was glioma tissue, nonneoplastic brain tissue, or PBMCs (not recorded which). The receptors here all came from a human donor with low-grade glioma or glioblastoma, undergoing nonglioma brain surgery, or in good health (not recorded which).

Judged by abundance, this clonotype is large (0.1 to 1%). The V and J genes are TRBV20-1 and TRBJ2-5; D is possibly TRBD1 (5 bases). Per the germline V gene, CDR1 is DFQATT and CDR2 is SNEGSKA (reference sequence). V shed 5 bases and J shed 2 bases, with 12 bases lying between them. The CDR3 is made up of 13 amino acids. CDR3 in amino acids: CSAGAPNQETQYF. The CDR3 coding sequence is TGCAGTGCTGGGGCACCGAATCAAGAGACCCAGTACTTC.

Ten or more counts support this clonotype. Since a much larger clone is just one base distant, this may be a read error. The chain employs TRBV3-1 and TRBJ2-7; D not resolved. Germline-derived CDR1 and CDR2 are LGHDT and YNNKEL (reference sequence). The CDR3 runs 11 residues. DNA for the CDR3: TGTGCCAGCAGCCAAGAAACACGGCAGCACTTC. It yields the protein CASSQETRQHF.

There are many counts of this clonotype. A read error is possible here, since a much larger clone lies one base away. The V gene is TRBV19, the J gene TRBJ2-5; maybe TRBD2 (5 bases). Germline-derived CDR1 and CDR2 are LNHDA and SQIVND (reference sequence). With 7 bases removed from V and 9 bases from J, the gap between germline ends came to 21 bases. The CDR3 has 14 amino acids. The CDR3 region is CASTPNLGVEAQYF. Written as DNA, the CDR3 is TGTGCCAGTACCCCCAACCTGGGCGTGGAGGCCCAGTACTTC.

CDR3 bases: TGTGCCAGCACCTTTACTAGCGGGAGTAATGAGCAGTTCTTC. It encodes CASTFTSGSNEQFF. V and J are TRBV27 and TRBJ2-1; 11 bases match TRBD2. Trimming removed 7 bases from V and 7 bases from J; junction bases left unmatched: 6. CDR3 length: 14 amino acids. The germline gives CDR1 MNHEY, CDR2 SMNVEV (reference sequence).

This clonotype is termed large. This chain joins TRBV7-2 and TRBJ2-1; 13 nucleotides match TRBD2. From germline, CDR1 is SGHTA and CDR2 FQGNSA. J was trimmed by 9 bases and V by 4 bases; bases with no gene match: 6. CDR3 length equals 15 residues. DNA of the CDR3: TGTGCCAGCAGCTCGGGACTAGCGGGAAGGACTGAGCAGTTCTTC. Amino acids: CASSSGLAGRTEQFF.

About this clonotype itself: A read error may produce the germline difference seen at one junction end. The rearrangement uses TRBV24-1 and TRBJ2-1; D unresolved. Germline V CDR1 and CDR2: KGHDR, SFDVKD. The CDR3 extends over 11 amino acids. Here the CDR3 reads CPTSDLHEQFF. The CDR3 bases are TGTCCCACCAGTGATTTGCATGAGCAATTTTTC.

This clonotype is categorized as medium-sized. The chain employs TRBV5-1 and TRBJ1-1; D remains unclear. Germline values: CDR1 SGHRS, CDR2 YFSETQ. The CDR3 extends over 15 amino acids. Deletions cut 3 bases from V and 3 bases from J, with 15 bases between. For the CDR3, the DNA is TGCGCCAGCAGCTGGCTGATGGCAACCCACACTGAAGCTTTCTTT. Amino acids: CASSWLMATHTEAFF.

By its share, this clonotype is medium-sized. The CDR3 coding sequence is TGTGCCAGCAGCAATCAAGGGGGCAGGGGCAACACTGAAGCTTTCTTT. As protein: CASSNQGGRGNTEAFF. The chain links TRBV7-9 to TRBJ1-1; 7 bases are shared with TRBD1. The CDR3 contains 16 residues. J lost 2 bases, V lost 5 bases, and 11 bases had no gene match. Germline V gene data show CDR1 as SEHNR and CDR2 as FQNEAQ (reference sequence).

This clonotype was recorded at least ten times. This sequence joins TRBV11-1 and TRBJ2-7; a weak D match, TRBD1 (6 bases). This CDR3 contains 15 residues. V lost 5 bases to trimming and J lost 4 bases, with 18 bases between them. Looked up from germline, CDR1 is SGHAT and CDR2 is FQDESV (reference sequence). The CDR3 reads CASSELSTGAYEQYF. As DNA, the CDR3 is TGTGCCAGCAGCGAATTGTCGACAGGAGCATACGAGCAGTACTTC. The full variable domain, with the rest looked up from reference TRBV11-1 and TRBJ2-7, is EAEVAQSPRYKITEKSQAVAFWCDPISGHATLYWYRQILGQGPELLVQFQDESVVDDSQLPKDRFSAERLKGVDSTLKIQPAELGDSAMYLCASSELSTGAYEQYFGPGTRLTVT.

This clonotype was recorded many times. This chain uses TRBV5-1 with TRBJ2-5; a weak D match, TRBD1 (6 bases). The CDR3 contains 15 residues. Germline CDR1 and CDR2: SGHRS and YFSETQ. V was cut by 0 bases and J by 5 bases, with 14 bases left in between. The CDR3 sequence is CASSLGQGMGETQYF. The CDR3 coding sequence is TGCGCCAGCAGCTTGGGCCAGGGGATGGGTGAGACCCAGTACTTC.

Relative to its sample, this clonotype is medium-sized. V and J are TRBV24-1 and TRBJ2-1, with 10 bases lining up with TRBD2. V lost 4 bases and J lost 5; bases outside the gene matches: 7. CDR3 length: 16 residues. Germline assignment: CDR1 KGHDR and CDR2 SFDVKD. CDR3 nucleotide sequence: TGTGCCACCAGTGAGACGAGCGGGAGGGCCCACAATGAGCAGTTCTTC. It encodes CATSETSGRAHNEQFF.

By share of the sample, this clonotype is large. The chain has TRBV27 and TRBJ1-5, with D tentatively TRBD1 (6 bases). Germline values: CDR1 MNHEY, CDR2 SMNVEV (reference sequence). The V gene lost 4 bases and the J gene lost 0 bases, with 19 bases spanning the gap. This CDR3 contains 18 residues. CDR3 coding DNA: TGTGCCAGCAGTTCCGGGACAAGGGGGAGTCATAGCAATCAGCCCCAGCATTTT. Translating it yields CASSSGTRGSHSNQPQHF.

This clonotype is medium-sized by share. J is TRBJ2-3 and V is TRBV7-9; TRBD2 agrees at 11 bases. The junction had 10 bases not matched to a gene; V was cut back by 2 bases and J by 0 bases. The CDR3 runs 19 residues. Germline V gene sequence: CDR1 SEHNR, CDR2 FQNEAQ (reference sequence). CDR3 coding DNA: TGTGCCAGCAGCTTACCTACGGGGCTAGCGGGAGGAAGCACAGATACGCAGTATTTT. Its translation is CASSLPTGLAGGSTDTQYF.

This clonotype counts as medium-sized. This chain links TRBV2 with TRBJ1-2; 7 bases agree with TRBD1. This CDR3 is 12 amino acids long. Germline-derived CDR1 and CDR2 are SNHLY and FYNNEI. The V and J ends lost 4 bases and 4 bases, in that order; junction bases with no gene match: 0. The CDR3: CASSAGGYGYTF. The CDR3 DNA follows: TGTGCCAGCAGTGCAGGGGGCTATGGCTACACCTTC.

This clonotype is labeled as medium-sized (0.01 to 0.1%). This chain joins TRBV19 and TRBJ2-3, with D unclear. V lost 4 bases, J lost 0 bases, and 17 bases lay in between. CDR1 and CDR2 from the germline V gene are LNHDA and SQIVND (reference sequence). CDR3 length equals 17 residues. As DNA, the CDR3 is TGTGCCAGTAGTACCGCCGCAGGTCGGTCTAGCACAGATACGCAGTATTTT. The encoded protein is CASSTAAGRSSTDTQYF. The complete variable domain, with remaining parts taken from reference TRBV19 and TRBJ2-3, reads DGGITQSPKYLFRKEGQNVTLSCEQNLNHDAMYWYRQDPGQGLRLIYYSQIVNDFQKGDIAEGYSVSREKKESFPLTVTSAQKNPTAFYLCASSTAAGRSSTDTQYFGPGTRLTVL.

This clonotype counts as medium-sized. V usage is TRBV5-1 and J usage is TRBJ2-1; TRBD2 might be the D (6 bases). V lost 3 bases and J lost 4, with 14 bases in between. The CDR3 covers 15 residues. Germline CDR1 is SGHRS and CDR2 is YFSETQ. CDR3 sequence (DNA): TGCGCCAGCAGCTCCGGGACTCTAATTTACAATGAGCAGTTCTTC. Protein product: CASSSGTLIYNEQFF.

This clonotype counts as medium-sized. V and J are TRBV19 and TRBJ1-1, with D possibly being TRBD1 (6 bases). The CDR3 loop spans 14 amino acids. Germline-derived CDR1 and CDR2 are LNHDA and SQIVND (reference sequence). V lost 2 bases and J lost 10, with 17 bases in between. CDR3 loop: CASSIQPDSWVAFF. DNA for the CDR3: TGTGCCAGTAGTATACAACCGGACAGTTGGGTAGCTTTCTTT.

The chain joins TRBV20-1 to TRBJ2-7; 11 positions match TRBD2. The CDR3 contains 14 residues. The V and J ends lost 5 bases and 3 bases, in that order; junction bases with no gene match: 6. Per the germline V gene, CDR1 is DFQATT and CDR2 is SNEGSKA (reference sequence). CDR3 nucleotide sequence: TGCAGTGCTGTAGCGGGAGGGGATGTCTACGAGCAGTACTTC. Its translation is CSAVAGGDVYEQYF.

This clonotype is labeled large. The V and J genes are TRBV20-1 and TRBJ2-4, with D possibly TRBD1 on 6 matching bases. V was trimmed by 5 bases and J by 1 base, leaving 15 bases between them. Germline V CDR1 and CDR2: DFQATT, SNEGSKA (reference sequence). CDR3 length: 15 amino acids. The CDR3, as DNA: TGCAGTGCTTATGATAACAGGGTCGCCAAAAACATTCAGTACTTC. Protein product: CSAYDNRVAKNIQYF.

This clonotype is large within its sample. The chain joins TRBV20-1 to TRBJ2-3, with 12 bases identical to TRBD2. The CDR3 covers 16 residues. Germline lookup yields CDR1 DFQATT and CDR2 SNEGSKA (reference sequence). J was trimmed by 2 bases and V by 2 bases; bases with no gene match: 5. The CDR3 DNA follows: TGCAGTGCTAGACTGCTAGCGGGAGGGAACACAGATACGCAGTATTTT. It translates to CSARLLAGGNTDTQYF.

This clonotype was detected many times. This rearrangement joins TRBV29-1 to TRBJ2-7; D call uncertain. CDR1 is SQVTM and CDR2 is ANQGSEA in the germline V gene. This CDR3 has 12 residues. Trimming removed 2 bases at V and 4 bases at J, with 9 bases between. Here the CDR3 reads CSVETADYEQYF. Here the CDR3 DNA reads TGCAGCGTTGAAACCGCTGATTACGAGCAGTACTTC.

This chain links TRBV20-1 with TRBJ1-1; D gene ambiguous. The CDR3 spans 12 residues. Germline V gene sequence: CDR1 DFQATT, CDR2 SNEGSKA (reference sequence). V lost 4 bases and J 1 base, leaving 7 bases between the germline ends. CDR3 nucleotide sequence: TGCAGTGCTACAGACGGGAACACTGAAGCTTTCTTT. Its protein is CSATDGNTEAFF.

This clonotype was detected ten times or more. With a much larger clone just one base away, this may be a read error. CDR3 DNA: TGTGCCAGTGGTATAGTTCACCTCAATTCACCCCTCCACTTT. Protein sequence: CASGIVHLNSPLHF. The rearrangement uses TRBV19 and TRBJ1-6; D is unclear. The CDR3 has 14 amino acids. In germline, CDR1 is LNHDA, CDR2 SQIVND (reference sequence).